These 5 T cell receptor beta chains originate from one sample sequenced in a study of regulatory T cells in long-lasting Graves disease. Time point denoted: persistent/refractory GD, antithyroid drugs over 5 years with positive TRAb. TCR sequences were obtained from RNA taken from PBMCs. According to the study, TCR beta libraries were built with iRepertoire HTBI primers and CDR3-region Arm-PCR. TCRdb redid the calling of the multiplex PCR reads with MiXCR, one entry per CDR3 protein. This sample has fewer than 550,000 distinct CDR3 sequences; 20% to 25% occur once, and the top ten carry roughly 7%. The specimen comprised peripheral blood mononuclear cells (PBMCs), sampled when the disease was refractory, from a patient treated with antithyroid drugs. The receptors were sampled from a female donor with Graves disease.

V gene TRBV12-3 or TRBV12-4 combines with J gene TRBJ2-7, with 10 bases aligning to TRBD1. Trimming took 6 bases from V and 2 from J; bases not matched to a gene: 7. The CDR3 is 15 residues long. CDR3 DNA: TGTGCCAGCAGGGATGGACAGGGGGGGGCCTACGAGCAGTACTTC. Encoded protein: CASRDGQGGAYEQYF.

This clonotype came up a few times. This sequence joins TRBV19 and TRBJ2-7, with D unclear. Germline V gene lookup returns CDR1 LNHDA and CDR2 SQIVND (reference sequence). The V end was cut by 0 bases, the J end by 3 bases, with 15 bases between. The CDR3 sequence is 16 residues long. The DNA of the CDR3 is TGTGCCAGTAGTATAGATGGGCGAGCACTCGGCTACGAGCAGTACTTC. As protein: CASSIDGRALGYEQYF.

In its sample, this clonotype was seen a few times. The V call is TRBV29-1, the J call TRBJ2-7, with 9 positions matching TRBD2. The J segment lost 2 bases and the V segment lost 2 bases, leaving 1 base of the junction unmatched. Germline V lookup: CDR1 SQVTM, CDR2 ANQGSEA. CDR3 size: 13 residues. CDR3 DNA: TGCAGCGTTGAAAGCGGGGGGACCTACGAGCAGTACTTC. It translates to CSVESGGTYEQYF.

This clonotype was counted ten times or more. This may be a read error, as it is one base from a much larger clone. This chain connects TRBV3-1 to TRBJ2-7; D gene uncertain. Germline V gene lookup returns CDR1 LGHDT and CDR2 YNNKEL (reference sequence). V gave up 1 base and J gave up 5 bases, with 3 bases separating them. The CDR3 spans 11 residues. The CDR3 loop is CASSQGDEQYF. DNA for the CDR3: TGTGCCAGCAGCCAAGGGGACGAGCAGTACTTC.

This clonotype was found a few times. The rearrangement uses TRBV7-3 and TRBJ2-2; 9 bases match TRBD2. Germline V gene data show CDR1 as SGHTA and CDR2 as FQGTGA. The CDR3 consists of 17 residues. Trimming took 0 bases from V and 2 from J; bases not matched to a gene: 4. CDR3 region: CASSLTRLAGNTGELFF. The CDR3 nucleotides read TGTGCCAGCAGCTTAACTCGTCTAGCGGGAAACACCGGGGAGCTGTTTTTT.